What follows are 13 T cell receptor beta chains derived from one specimen sequenced in a study of shared clonotypes between healthy human individuals (dated by TCRdb to 2020 to 2021). Libraries were made using the immunoSEQ multiplex PCR assay. TCRdb re-hosts the immuneACCESS table, in-frame sequences only. Its copies lack some clones; in the studies checked, an unresolved V gene accounts for under half of them, and the cause for the rest is not known. In all, the sample holds 85,000 to 100,000 clones, and 60% to 75% of those were seen once. Together, the top ten hold about half of the sample. Specimen: memory CD8+ T cells sorted from blood. In light of the paper, this sample's cell subset or site label describes: CD45RO+ cells pooled with CCR7-negative TemRA cells. The receptors were sampled from a man younger than 40 in good health.

Only a few counts were recorded for this clone. This chain joins TRBV28 and TRBJ2-7; maybe TRBD1 (5 bases). The germline CDR1 and CDR2 sequences are MDHEN and SYDVKM. The CDR3 consists of 12 residues. V shed 5 bases and J shed 3 bases, with 8 bases lying between them. As DNA, the CDR3 is TGTGCCAGCAGTCAGACAGACTACGAGCAGTACTTC. Protein product: CASSQTDYEQYF.

The CDR3 loop is CASSSSGPDTEAFF. CDR3 DNA sequence: TGTGCCAGTAGTTCGAGCGGGCCGGACACTGAAGCTTTCTTT. The rearrangement uses TRBV19 and TRBJ1-1, with D uncertain. V shed 5 bases and J shed 3 bases, with 13 bases lying between them. Germline-derived CDR1 and CDR2 are LNHDA and SQIVND (reference sequence). CDR3 length: 14 amino acids.

This clone was recorded at least ten times. V and J are TRBV7-3 and TRBJ2-3; 7 bases agree with TRBD2. CDR3 length: 15 amino acids. Germline-derived CDR1 and CDR2 are SGHTA and FQGTGA. Trimming cost V 3 bases and J 1 base; bases outside gene matches: 4. Written as DNA, the CDR3 is TGTGCCAGCAGCTTTGACAGCGGGGGCACAGATACGCAGTATTTT. It is translated as CASSFDSGGTDTQYF. Full variable domain (rest looked up from reference TRBV7-3 and TRBJ2-3): GAGVSQTPSNKVTEKGKYVELRCDPISGHTALYWYRQSLGQGPEFLIYFQGTGAADDSGLPNDRFFAVRPEGSVSTLKIQRTERGDSAVYLCASSFDSGGTDTQYFGPGTRLTVL.

CDR3 bases: TGTGCCAGCAGTTACCCCAGGACTAGCGAAAGGGAGACCCAGTACTTC. This sequence encodes CASSYPRTSERETQYF. J is TRBJ2-5 and V is TRBV6-6; 9 bases are a match to TRBD2. This CDR3 is 16 amino acids long. The ends lost 2 bases at V and 5 bases at J; junction bases unmatched: 9. Germline CDR1 MNHNY, CDR2 SVGAGI (reference sequence).

The chain has TRBV11-3 and TRBJ2-5; tentative D call: TRBD2 (5 bases). The CDR3 runs to 17 residues. Germline V gene sequence: CDR1 SGHNT, CDR2 YENEEA. V shed 1 base and J shed 2 bases, with 17 bases lying between them. CDR3 amino acids: CASSLGEGGILQETQYF. CDR3 nucleotide sequence: TGTGCCAGCAGCTTAGGTGAAGGAGGTATACTACAAGAGACCCAGTACTTC.

This clone was seen repeatedly, ten times or more. The chain has TRBV11-2 and TRBJ2-1, with 13 bases that match TRBD2. The trim removed 5 bases at V and 7 bases at J, leaving 5 bases unmatched. Germline loops: CDR1 SGHAT, CDR2 FQNNGV. CDR3 length: 15 residues. The CDR3 here is CASSLLAGGPNEQFF. The DNA of the CDR3 is TGTGCCAGCAGCCTACTAGCGGGAGGGCCAAATGAGCAGTTCTTC.

This clone was detected once. CDR3 in amino acids: CASSSGLNNEQFF. In DNA form, the CDR3 reads TGCGCCAGCAGCTCCGGACTGAACAATGAGCAGTTCTTC. This chain uses TRBV5-1 with TRBJ2-1; D is perhaps TRBD2 (5 bases). The CDR3 is 13 residues long. Germline V gives CDR1 SGHRS, CDR2 YFSETQ. The V end lost 3 bases, the J end lost 5 bases, and 9 bases lay between the germline ends.

This clone was seen a handful of times. V is TRBV12-5 and J is TRBJ2-5; no reliable D call. The CDR3 extends over 14 amino acids. CDR1 is LGHNT and CDR2 is FRNRAP in the germline V gene. Trimming removed 6 bases from V and 3 bases from J, with 14 bases in between. The CDR3 region is CASGPTASKETQYF. As DNA, the CDR3 is TGTGCTAGTGGCCCAACGGCCTCTAAAGAGACCCAGTACTTC. Full variable domain (outside the CDR3, taken from reference TRBV12-5 and TRBJ2-5): DARVTQTPRHKVTEMGQEVTMRCQPILGHNTVFWYRQTMMQGLELLAYFRNRAPLDDSGMPKDRFSAEMPDATLATLKIQPSEPRDSAVYFCASGPTASKETQYFGPGTRLLVL.

This clone is a singleton in its sample. A single base separates this from a much larger clone, so it may be a read error. The sample has other DNA sequences that encode this CDR3 too. The chain couples TRBV4-2 to TRBJ2-5, with D possibly TRBD1 on 5 matching bases. Germline CDR1 and CDR2: LGHNA and YNFKEQ. This CDR3 is 16 amino acids long. V was clipped by 1 base and J by 4 bases, with 16 bases between them. The DNA of the CDR3 is TGTGCCAGCAGCCAAGGGGGCGGAGCTGGGCCAGAGACCCAGTACTTC. Residues: CASSQGGGAGPETQYF.

The CDR3 coding sequence is TGTGCCAGCTCACCACCGGACAGCGACTACGAGCAGTACTTC. Translating gives CASSPPDSDYEQYF. The rearrangement joins TRBV18 to TRBJ2-7, with a weak D call TRBD1 (6 bases). In germline, CDR1 is KGHSH, CDR2 LQKENI. Trimming took off 0 bases at V and 3 bases at J, with 9 bases between the two ends. The CDR3 has 14 amino acids.

The chain joins TRBV18 to TRBJ2-1; 16 positions match TRBD2. The CDR3 has 19 amino acids. Germline loops: CDR1 KGHSH, CDR2 LQKENI. V lost 4 bases, J lost 2 bases, and 8 bases stayed unmatched. The CDR3 region is CASSLEGLAGGGPYNEQFF. CDR3 coding DNA: TGTGCCAGCTCACTAGAGGGACTAGCGGGAGGGGGCCCCTACAATGAGCAGTTCTTC. Variable domain in full (rest from reference TRBV18 and TRBJ2-1): NAGVMQNPRHLVRRRGQEARLRCSPMKGHSHVYWYRQLPEEGLKFMVYLQKENIIDESGMPKERFSAEFPKEGPSILRIQQVVRGDSAAYFCASSLEGLAGGGPYNEQFFGPGTRLTVL.

This chain joins TRBV25-1 and TRBJ2-2; D not resolved. The germline CDR1 and CDR2 sequences are MGHDK and SYGVNS. The CDR3 is 13 residues long. V lost 7 bases to trimming and J lost 1 base, with 7 bases between them. DNA for the CDR3: TGTGCCAGCACAGGAGAGAACACCGGGGAGCTGTTTTTT. Translated, it gives CASTGENTGELFF.

The chain employs TRBV6-6 and TRBJ2-3, with D unclear. Trimming removed 8 bases from V and 0 bases from J, with 6 bases in between. Germline assignment: CDR1 MNHNY and CDR2 SVGAGI (reference sequence). This CDR3 is built from 12 residues. Here the CDR3 DNA reads TGTGCCAGCCTGGACAGCACAGATACGCAGTATTTT. Protein product: CASLDSTDTQYF.